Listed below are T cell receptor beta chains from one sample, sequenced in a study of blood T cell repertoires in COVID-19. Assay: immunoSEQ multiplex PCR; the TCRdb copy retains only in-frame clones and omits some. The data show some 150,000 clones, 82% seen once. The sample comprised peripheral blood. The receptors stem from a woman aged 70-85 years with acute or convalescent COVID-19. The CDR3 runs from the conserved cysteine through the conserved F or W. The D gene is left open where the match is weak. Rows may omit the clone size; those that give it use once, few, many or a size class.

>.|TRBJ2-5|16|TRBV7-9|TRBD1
TGTGCCAGCAGCCTAAGGACAGGGGGCGATGGAGAGACCCAGTACTTC
CASSLRTGGDGETQYF
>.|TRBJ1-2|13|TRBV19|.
TGTGCCAGTAGTACCGACAGGTGGGGTGGCTACACCTTC
CASSTDRWGGYTF
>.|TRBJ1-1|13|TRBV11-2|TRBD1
TGTGCCAGCAGCTGGGACAGGGCTACTGAAGCTTTCTTT
CASSWDRATEAFF
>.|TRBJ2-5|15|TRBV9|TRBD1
TGTGCCAGCAGCGCCACAGGGGGCTCGGGGGAGACCCAGTACTTC
CASSATGGSGETQYF
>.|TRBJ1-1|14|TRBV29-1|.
TGCAGCGTGTCCCTCCAGGGGCTGAACACTGAAGCTTTCTTT
CSVSLQGLNTEAFF
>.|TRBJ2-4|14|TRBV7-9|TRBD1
TGTGCCAGCAGCGTGCCGGGACAGCTAAACATTCAGTACTTC
CASSVPGQLNIQYF
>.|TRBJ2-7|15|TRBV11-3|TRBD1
TGTGCCAGCAGCTTAGGGGACAGGGACTGGGACGAGCAGTACTTC
CASSLGDRDWDEQYF
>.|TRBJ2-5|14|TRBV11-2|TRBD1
TGTGCCAGCAGCGCCCTACAGGGGGCAGAGACCCAGTACTTC
CASSALQGAETQYF
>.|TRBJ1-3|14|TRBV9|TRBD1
TGTGCCAGCAGTGTACAGGGGGCTGGAAACACCATATATTTT
CASSVQGAGNTIYF
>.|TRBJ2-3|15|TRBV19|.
TGTGCCAGTAGCTTTAGCGGAGCTAGCACAGATACGCAGTATTTT
CASSFSGASTDTQYF
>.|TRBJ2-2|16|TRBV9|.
TGTGCCAGCAGCGTAGGTTTGAGTGCGGGGACCGGGGAGCTGTTTTTT
CASSVGLSAGTGELFF
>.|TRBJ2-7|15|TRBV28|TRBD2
TGTGCCAGCAGATTTCCGGGACTAGCTGCCTACGAGCAGTACTTC
CASRFPGLAAYEQYF
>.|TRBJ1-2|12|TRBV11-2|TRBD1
TGTGCCAGCAGCAGGACAGGGGTCGGCTACACCTTC
CASSRTGVGYTF
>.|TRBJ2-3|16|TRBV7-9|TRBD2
TGTGCCAGCAGCTCTAGGACTAGCGGGGTTACAGATACGCAGTATTTT
CASSSRTSGVTDTQYF
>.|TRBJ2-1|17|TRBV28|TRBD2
TGTGCCAGCAGTATTCCGGGAGCGGGGAGCTCCTACAATGAGCAGTTCTTC
CASSIPGAGSSYNEQFF
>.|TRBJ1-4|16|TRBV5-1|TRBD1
TGCGCCAGCAGCTTGGAGACAGGGGATGTAGATGAAAAACTGTTTTTT
CASSLETGDVDEKLFF
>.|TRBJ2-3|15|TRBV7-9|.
TGTGCCAGCAGCTTAGAGGGGGACGGCACAGATACGCAGTATTTT
CASSLEGDGTDTQYF
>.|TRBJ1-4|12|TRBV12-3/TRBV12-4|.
TGTGCCAGCAGTTTCATAGATGAAAAACTGTTTTTT
CASSFIDEKLFF
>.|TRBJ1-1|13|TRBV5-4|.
TGTGCCAGCAGCCTCCGGACTGGAACTGAAGCTTTCTTT
CASSLRTGTEAFF
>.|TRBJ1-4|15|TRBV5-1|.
TGCGCCAGCAGCACGATGACAGGAGAGAATGAAAAACTGTTTTTT
CASSTMTGENEKLFF
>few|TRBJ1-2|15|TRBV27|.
TGTGCCAGCAGCCCCGAGGAGCAGGGGCACTATGGCTACACCTTC
CASSPEEQGHYGYTF
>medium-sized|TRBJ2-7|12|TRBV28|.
TGTGCCAGCAGTTCAGGGATACACGAGCAGTACTTC
CASSSGIHEQYF
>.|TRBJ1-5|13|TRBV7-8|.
TGTGCCAGCAGCTTAGGGGCGAATCAGCCCCAGCATTTT
CASSLGANQPQHF
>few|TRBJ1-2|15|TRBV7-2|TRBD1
TGTGCCAGCAGCTTGACAGGGGGAAATAACTATGGCTACACCTTC
CASSLTGGNNYGYTF
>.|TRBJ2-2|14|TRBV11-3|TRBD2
TGTGCCAGCAGCATGGGACTAATGGCCGGGGAGCTGTTTTTT
CASSMGLMAGELFF
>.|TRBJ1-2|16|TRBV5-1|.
TGCGCCAGCAGCTTGGAGGCCGGACACCTTAACTATGGCTACACCTTC
CASSLEAGHLNYGYTF